Below are 17 T cell receptor beta chains sequenced from a single sample in a study of human T cells and chemical hapten exposure. Time point: patch test 2, 6 weeks after DPC sensitization. Treatment meaning: therapeutic diphenylcyclopropenone sensitization with weekly scalp DPC. TCRdb passed the RACE reads through MiXCR, listing each CDR3 protein once. The table records tens of thousands of distinct CDR3 sequences, around 9.4% of them present only once. The sample was whole blood, taken in connection with sensitization to the hapten diphenylcyclopropenone (DPC). All receptors come from a woman aged 45-59 years with alopecia areata. Some clones in this sample may be carry-over from other donors' samples.

The genes are TRBV20-1 and TRBJ2-3, with D uncertain. The germline V gene has CDR1 DFQATT and CDR2 SNEGSKA (reference sequence). Trimming left V 0 bases short and J 2 bases short, with 12 bases between. CDR3 size: 15 residues. CDR3 sequence (DNA): TGCAGTGCTAGAGAAAAGATCAGTAACACAGATACGCAGTATTTT. Residues: CSAREKISNTDTQYF.

The CDR3 DNA sequence: TGCAGTGCCGTGAGTGCTAGCGGCACAGATACGCAGTATTTT. Its protein is CSAVSASGTDTQYF. The chain uses TRBV20-1 and TRBJ2-3; D may be TRBD2 (6 bases). The V end lost 6 bases, the J end lost 1 base, and 14 bases lay between the germline ends. The CDR3 is 14 residues long. Germline V gene data show CDR1 as DFQATT and CDR2 as SNEGSKA (reference sequence).

This clonotype was detected only a few times. Relative to the germline gene, one junction end is altered; a read error may explain this. This chain uses TRBV28 with TRBJ2-7; the D gene is possibly TRBD1 (6 bases). Germline V gene data show CDR1 as MDHEN and CDR2 as SYDVKM. The CDR3 is 12 amino acids. The CDR3 protein is CASSQGPQGSDF. CDR3 nucleotide sequence: TGTGCCAGCAGCCAGGGGCCACAGGGAAGTGACTTC.

The table lists this clonotype with a few counts. V usage is TRBV7-6 and J usage is TRBJ2-1, with D possibly being TRBD2 (6 bases). The V end lost 1 base, the J end lost 9 bases, and 13 bases lay between the germline ends. Germline V lookup: CDR1 SGHVS, CDR2 FNYEAQ. This CDR3 is built from 14 residues. CDR3: CASSLEGGAGEQFF. The CDR3 DNA follows: TGTGCCAGCAGCTTAGAAGGAGGGGCCGGTGAGCAGTTCTTC.

This clonotype was found many times. V usage is TRBV15 and J usage is TRBJ2-1; D might be TRBD2 (7 bases). V gave up 5 bases and J gave up 5 bases, with 16 bases separating them. Looked up from germline, CDR1 is LNHNV and CDR2 is YYDKDF (reference sequence). The CDR3 is made up of 15 amino acids. The CDR3, as DNA: TGTGCCACCAGCGAGTACAGGGAGGGACACAATGAGCAGTTCTTC. It codes for CATSEYREGHNEQFF.

Ten or more counts support this clonotype. The chain recombines TRBV11-2 with TRBJ2-5; no clear D. CDR1 is SGHAT, CDR2 FQNNGV, per germline. CDR3 length: 11 amino acids. The ends were cut back, 3 bases at V and 4 bases at J, with 3 bases in the middle. The CDR3 region has the DNA TGTGCCAGCAGCTTCTCAGAGACCCAGTACTTC. This codes for CASSFSETQYF.

This clonotype has only a few counts. J is TRBJ2-7 and V is TRBV12-3 or TRBV12-4, with a tentative D call TRBD2 (6 bases). The CDR3 sequence is 15 residues long. V lost 7 bases and J 5 bases, leaving 21 bases between the germline ends. The CDR3 bases are TGTGCCAGCACCGAAACTAGCACTTTGGGTCACGAGCAGTACTTC. It yields the protein CASTETSTLGHEQYF.

This clonotype came up many times. This chain joins TRBV11-2 and TRBJ1-5; 7 bases agree with TRBD1. Per germline, CDR1 SGHAT and CDR2 FQNNGV. This CDR3 has 16 amino acids. Trimming took 5 bases from V and 4 from J; bases not matched to a gene: 11. This CDR3 is CASSLGQHSGNQPQHF. CDR3 in DNA: TGTGCCAGCAGCCTGGGACAGCACTCCGGGAATCAGCCCCAGCATTTT.

This clonotype has at least ten counts. The J gene is TRBJ2-7, the V gene TRBV6-1, with 7 bases lining up with TRBD1. The CDR3 spans 15 residues. V was pared by 4 bases and J by 2 bases, with 8 bases of the junction left unmatched. The germline V gene encodes CDR1 MNHNS and CDR2 SASEGT. The CDR3 DNA is TGTGCCAGCAGTGGCGGATCCGGGACAGCCTACGAGCAGTACTTC. The encoded protein is CASSGGSGTAYEQYF.

The chain uses TRBV5-1 and TRBJ2-7; perhaps TRBD2 as D (5 bases). This CDR3 contains 14 residues. CDR1 is SGHRS, CDR2 YFSETQ, per germline. V lost 0 bases, J lost 5 bases, and 12 bases lay in between. The CDR3 DNA follows: TGCGCCAGCAGCTTGGTGGCGGGTAAGAACGAGCAGTACTTC. Residues: CASSLVAGKNEQYF.

This clonotype was counted ten times or more. The chain combines TRBV20-1 with TRBJ1-4, with 7 bases fitting TRBD1. The CDR3 is made up of 13 amino acids. J lost 5 bases, V lost 3 bases, and 3 bases had no gene match. Germline CDR1 DFQATT, CDR2 SNEGSKA (reference sequence). Written as DNA, the CDR3 is TGCAGTGCTAGGGGACAGCCAAATGAAAAACTGTTTTTT. Its translation: CSARGQPNEKLFF.

This clonotype was seen ten or more times. The rearrangement uses TRBV10-2 and TRBJ1-5; the D gene is possibly TRBD1 (6 bases). CDR1 is WSHSY and CDR2 is SAAADI in the germline V gene. V was shortened by 6 bases and J by 8 bases, with 20 bases between the two germline ends. CDR3 length: 15 amino acids. The CDR3 DNA is TGCGCCAGCAGCCGACGGGACACCGGCTTAGAGCCCCAGCATTTT. This codes for CASSRRDTGLEPQHF.

This clonotype appeared many times. CDR3 sequence: CASSLDRQGQPQHF. DNA for the CDR3: TGTGCCAGCAGCTTAGATCGGCAGGGTCAGCCCCAGCATTTT. The chain links TRBV11-2 to TRBJ1-5; TRBD1 might be the D (5 bases). Germline V gene sequence: CDR1 SGHAT, CDR2 FQNNGV. This CDR3 is built from 14 residues. Trimming took off 0 bases at V and 6 bases at J, with 9 bases between the two ends.

This chain joins TRBV28 and TRBJ2-6; no reliable D call. V was shortened by 6 bases and J by 0 bases, with 9 bases between the two germline ends. Per the germline V gene, CDR1 is MDHEN and CDR2 is SYDVKM. The CDR3 is 15 amino acids. As DNA, the CDR3 is TGTGCCAGCAGCCTAAGTACCTCTGGGGCCAACGTCCTGACTTTC. Translation: CASSLSTSGANVLTF.

The rearrangement joins TRBV20-1 to TRBJ2-7; 7 bases are a match to TRBD1. Germline assignment: CDR1 DFQATT and CDR2 SNEGSKA (reference sequence). The V and J ends lost 6 bases and 2 bases, in that order; junction bases with no gene match: 7. The CDR3 loop spans 13 amino acids. The DNA of the CDR3 is TGCAGTGCCAGGACAGGAACGGCCTACGAGCAGTACTTC. Residues: CSARTGTAYEQYF.

The chain is built from TRBV6-5 and TRBJ2-6, with 11 nucleotides matching TRBD1. Germline V gene data show CDR1 as MNHEY and CDR2 as SVGAGI. The trim removed 7 bases at V and 0 bases at J, leaving 5 bases unmatched. The CDR3 runs 17 residues. CDR3 nucleotides: TGTGCCAGCAACACCGGGACAGGGGGCTCTGGGGCCAACGTCCTGACTTTC. It codes for CASNTGTGGSGANVLTF.

The V and J genes are TRBV6-1 and TRBJ2-3, with TRBD2 matching over 12 bases. The CDR3 extends over 20 amino acids. V dropped 4 bases and J dropped 1; count of bases not matched to a gene: 15. Per germline, CDR1 MNHNS and CDR2 SASEGT. CDR3: CASSVSPLAGGPIGTDTQYF. CDR3 in DNA: TGTGCCAGCAGTGTAAGCCCACTAGCGGGGGGCCCTATAGGCACAGATACGCAGTATTTT.